The present entry profiles one T cell receptor beta chain with its context. Its target is unknown. Trimming cost V 3 bases and J 3 bases, with 12 bases left between them. CDR3 length equals 14 residues. Germline CDR1 MNHEY, CDR2 SVGEGT. Using MiXCR, TCRdb reanalyzed the PCR reads. The sample yields 34,000 or so clones, less than 20% seen once. This sample is part of a study of metastatic and nonmetastatic thyroid tumors. Overall study findings and caveats: Reportedly, malignant thyroid tumors had significantly higher TCR beta diversity than benign nodules, in blood and tumor.

Prior to thyroid surgery, none of the patients had received any treatment. The sample taken for sequencing was blood. The chain employs TRBV6-2 or TRBV6-3 and TRBJ2-7, with D uncertain. This receptor was obtained from a female donor with papillary thyroid cancer or a benign thyroid nodule (not recorded which). Some clones in this sample may be carry-over from other donors' samples. The CDR3 DNA reads TGTGCCAGCAGTTATCTCCGCTGGAGCTACGAGCAGTACTTC. The encoded protein is CASSYLRWSYEQYF.